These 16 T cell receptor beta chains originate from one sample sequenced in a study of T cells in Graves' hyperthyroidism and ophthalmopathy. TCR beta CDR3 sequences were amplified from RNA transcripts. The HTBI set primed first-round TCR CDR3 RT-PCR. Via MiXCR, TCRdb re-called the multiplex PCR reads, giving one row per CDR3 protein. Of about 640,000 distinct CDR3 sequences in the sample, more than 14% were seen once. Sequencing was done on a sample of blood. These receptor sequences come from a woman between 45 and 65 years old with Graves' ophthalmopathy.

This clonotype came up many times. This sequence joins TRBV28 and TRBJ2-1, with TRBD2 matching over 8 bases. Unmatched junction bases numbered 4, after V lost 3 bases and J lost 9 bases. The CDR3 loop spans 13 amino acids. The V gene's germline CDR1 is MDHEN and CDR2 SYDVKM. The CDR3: CASSLDTSGEQFF. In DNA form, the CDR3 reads TGTGCCAGCAGTTTGGATACTAGCGGTGAGCAGTTCTTC. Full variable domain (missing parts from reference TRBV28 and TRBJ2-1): DVKVTQSSRYLVKRTGEKVFLECVQDMDHENMFWYRQDPGLGLRLIYFSYDVKMKEKGDIPEGYSVSREKKERFSLILESASTNQTSMYLCASSLDTSGEQFFGPGTRLTVL.

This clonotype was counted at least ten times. The CDR3 DNA is TGTGCCAGCAGTTACGGGGGTGTAATGAACACTGAAGCTTTCTTT. Translation gives CASSYGGVMNTEAFF. This chain uses TRBV6-1 with TRBJ1-1; TRBD1 might be the D (5 bases). Trimming stripped 5 bases from V and 0 bases from J, with 13 bases between. Per the germline V gene, CDR1 is MNHNS and CDR2 is SASEGT. The CDR3 totals 15 residues.

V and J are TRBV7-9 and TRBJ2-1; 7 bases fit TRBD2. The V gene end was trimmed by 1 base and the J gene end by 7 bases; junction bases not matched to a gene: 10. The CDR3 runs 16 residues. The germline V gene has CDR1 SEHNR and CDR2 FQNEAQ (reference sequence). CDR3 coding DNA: TGTGCCAGCAGCTTAGAGCCCCGCGGGGGTGGGAATGAGCAGTTCTTC. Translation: CASSLEPRGGGNEQFF. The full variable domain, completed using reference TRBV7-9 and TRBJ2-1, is DTGVSQNPRHKITKRGQNVTFRCDPISEHNRLYWYRQTLGQGPEFLTYFQNEAQLEKSRLLSDRFSAERPKGSFSTLEIQRTEQGDSAMYLCASSLEPRGGGNEQFFGPGTRLTVL.

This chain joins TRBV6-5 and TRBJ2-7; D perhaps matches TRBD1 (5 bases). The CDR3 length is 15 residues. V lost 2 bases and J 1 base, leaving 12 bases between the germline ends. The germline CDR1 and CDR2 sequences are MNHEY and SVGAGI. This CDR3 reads CASSYEPTESYEQYF. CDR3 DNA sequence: TGTGCCAGCAGTTACGAGCCGACAGAGTCCTACGAGCAGTACTTC.

The CDR3 spells CASSFREDQVNIQYF. DNA for the CDR3: TGTGCCAGCAGTTTCCGGGAAGACCAAGTGAACATTCAGTACTTC. The rearrangement links TRBV28 to TRBJ2-4, with D maybe TRBD2 (5 bases). This CDR3 contains 15 residues. From germline, CDR1 is MDHEN and CDR2 SYDVKM. With 3 bases removed from V and 7 bases from J, the gap between germline ends came to 16 bases.

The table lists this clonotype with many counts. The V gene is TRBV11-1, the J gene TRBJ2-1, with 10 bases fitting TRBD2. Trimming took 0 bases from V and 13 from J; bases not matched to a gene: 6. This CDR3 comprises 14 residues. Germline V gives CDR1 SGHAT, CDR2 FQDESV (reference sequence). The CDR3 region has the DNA TGTGCCAGCAGCTTAGCGAGAGCGGGAGGGCCTCAGTTCTTC. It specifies CASSLARAGGPQFF. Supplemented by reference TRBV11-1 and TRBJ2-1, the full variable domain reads EAEVAQSPRYKITEKSQAVAFWCDPISGHATLYWYRQILGQGPELLVQFQDESVVDDSQLPKDRFSAERLKGVDSTLKIQPAELGDSAMYLCASSLARAGGPQFFGPGTRLTVL.

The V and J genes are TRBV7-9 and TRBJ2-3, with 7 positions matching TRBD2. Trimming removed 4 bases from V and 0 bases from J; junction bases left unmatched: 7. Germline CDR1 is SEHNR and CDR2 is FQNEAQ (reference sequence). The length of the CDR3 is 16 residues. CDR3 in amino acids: CASSYPAGTSTDTQYF. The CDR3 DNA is TGTGCCAGCAGCTACCCAGCGGGAACTAGCACAGATACGCAGTATTTT.

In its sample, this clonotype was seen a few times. The CDR3 loop is CASSLSSPGGRADTQYF. CDR3 DNA sequence: TGTGCCAGCAGTTTATCAAGTCCGGGCGGGAGGGCGGATACGCAGTATTTT. The rearrangement links TRBV27 to TRBJ2-3; TRBD2 matches at 9 bases. After removal of 0 bases from V and 6 bases from J, the junction contained 10 bases not matched to a gene. This CDR3 comprises 17 residues. Germline V gene data show CDR1 as MNHEY and CDR2 as SMNVEV (reference sequence).

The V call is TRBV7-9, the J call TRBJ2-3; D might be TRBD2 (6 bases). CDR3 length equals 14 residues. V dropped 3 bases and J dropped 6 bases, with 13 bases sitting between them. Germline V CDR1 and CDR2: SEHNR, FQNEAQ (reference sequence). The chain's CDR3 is CASSFSREADTQYF. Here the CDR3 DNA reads TGTGCCAGCAGCTTTAGCAGGGAGGCGGATACGCAGTATTTT. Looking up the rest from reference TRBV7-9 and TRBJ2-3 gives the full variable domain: DTGVSQNPRHKITKRGQNVTFRCDPISEHNRLYWYRQTLGQGPEFLTYFQNEAQLEKSRLLSDRFSAERPKGSFSTLEIQRTEQGDSAMYLCASSFSREADTQYFGPGTRLTVL.

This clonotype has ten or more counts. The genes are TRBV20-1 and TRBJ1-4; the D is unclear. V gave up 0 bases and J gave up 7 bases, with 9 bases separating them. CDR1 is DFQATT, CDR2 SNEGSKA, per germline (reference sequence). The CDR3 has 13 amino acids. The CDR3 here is CSAREGLREKLFF. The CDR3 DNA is TGCAGTGCTAGAGAAGGGCTACGTGAAAAACTGTTTTTT.

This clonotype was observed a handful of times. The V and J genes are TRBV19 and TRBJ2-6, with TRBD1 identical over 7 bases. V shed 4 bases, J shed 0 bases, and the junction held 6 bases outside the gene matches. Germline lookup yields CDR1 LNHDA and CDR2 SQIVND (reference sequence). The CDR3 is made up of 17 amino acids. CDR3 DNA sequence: TGTGCCAGTAGTAGTGGGGACAGAAGCTCTGGGGCCAACGTCCTGACTTTC. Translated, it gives CASSSGDRSSGANVLTF.

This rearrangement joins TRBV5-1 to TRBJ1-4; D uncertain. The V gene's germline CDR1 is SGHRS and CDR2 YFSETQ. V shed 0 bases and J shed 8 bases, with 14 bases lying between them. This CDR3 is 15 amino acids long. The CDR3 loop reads CASSLGGSFREKLFF. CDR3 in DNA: TGCGCCAGCAGCTTGGGAGGTTCCTTTAGGGAAAAACTGTTTTTT.

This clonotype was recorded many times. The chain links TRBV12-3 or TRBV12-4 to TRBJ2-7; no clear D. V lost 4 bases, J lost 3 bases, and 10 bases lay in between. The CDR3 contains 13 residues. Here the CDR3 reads CASSSGIGYEQYF. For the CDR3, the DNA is TGTGCCAGCAGTTCTGGGATAGGCTACGAGCAGTACTTC.

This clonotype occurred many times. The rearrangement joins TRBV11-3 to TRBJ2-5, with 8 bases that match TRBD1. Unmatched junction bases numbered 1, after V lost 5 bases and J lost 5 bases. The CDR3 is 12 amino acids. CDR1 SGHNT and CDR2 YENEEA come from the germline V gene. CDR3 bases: TGTGCCAGCAGCCGGGACAGGGAGACCCAGTACTTC. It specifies CASSRDRETQYF.

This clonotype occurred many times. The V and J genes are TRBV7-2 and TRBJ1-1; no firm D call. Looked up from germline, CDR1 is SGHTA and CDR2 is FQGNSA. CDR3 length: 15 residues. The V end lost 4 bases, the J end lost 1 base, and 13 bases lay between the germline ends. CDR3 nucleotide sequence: TGTGCCAGCAGCTCATGGACGCGAGAGAACACTGAAGCTTTCTTT. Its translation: CASSSWTRENTEAFF.

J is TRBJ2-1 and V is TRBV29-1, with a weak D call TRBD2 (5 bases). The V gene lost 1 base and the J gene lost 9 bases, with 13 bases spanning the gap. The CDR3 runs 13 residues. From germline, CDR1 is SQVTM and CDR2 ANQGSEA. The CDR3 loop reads CSVEAPRATEQFF. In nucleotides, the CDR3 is TGCAGCGTTGAAGCCCCGCGGGCTACTGAGCAGTTCTTC.